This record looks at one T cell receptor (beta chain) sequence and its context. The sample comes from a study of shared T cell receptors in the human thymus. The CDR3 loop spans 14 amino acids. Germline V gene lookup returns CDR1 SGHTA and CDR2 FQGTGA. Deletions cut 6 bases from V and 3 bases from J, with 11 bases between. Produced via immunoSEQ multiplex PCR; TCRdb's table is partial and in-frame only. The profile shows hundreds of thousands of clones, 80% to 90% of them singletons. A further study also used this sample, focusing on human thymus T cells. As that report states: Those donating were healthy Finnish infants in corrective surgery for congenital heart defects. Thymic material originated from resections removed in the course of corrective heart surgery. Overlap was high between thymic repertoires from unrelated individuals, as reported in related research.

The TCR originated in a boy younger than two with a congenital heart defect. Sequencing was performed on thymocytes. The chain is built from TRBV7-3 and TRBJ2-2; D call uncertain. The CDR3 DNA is TGTGCCAGCAGACTCCAGGAAGACACCGGGGAGCTGTTTTTT. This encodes CASRLQEDTGELFF. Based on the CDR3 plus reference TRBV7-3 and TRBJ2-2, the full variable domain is GAGVSQTPSNKVTEKGKYVELRCDPISGHTALYWYRQSLGQGPEFLIYFQGTGAADDSGLPNDRFFAVRPEGSVSTLKIQRTERGDSAVYLCASRLQEDTGELFFGEGSRLTVL.